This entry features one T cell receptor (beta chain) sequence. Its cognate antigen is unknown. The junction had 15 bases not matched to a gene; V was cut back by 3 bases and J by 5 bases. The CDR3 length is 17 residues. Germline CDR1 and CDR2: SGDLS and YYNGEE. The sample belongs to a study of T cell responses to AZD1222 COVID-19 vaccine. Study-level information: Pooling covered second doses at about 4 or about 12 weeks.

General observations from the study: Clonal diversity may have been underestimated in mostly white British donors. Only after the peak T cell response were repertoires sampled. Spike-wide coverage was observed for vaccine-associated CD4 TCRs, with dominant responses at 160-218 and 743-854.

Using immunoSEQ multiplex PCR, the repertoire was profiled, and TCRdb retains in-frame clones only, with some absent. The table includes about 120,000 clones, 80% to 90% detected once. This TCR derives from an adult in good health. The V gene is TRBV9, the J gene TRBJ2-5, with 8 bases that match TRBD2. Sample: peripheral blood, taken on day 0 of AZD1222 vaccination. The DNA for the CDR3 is TGTGCCAGCAGCGCCCGTCGGGTGGCGGGGGGCTGGGAGACCCAGTACTTC. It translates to CASSARRVAGGWETQYF.